The 7 T cell receptor beta chains reported below all come from one sample, sequenced in a study of vaccination effects on CD4 cells after COVID-19. These receptors' antigens are unknown. Sequencing used immunoSEQ multiplex PCR; TCRdb keeps in-frame clones, though not all of them. The data contain about 72,000 clones, about 81% of them singletons. Within the ViraFEST assay, antigen-specific CD4+ T cells underwent expansion with viral peptide pools prior to sequencing. Cultured cells yielded isolated CD4+ T cells after 10 days. All study participants received two doses of BNT162b2 or mRNA-1273 vaccine. Sequencing was performed on CD4+ T cells from PBMCs cultured with HCoV-229E spike peptides, taken after COVID-19 vaccination. The receptor set was obtained from a human donor who received a COVID-19 vaccine.

The chain is built from TRBV23-1 and TRBJ1-2; D gene uncertain. TRBV23-1 is noted as an ORF with a role that remains uncertain. Trimming removed 1 base at V and 3 bases at J, with 15 bases between. The CDR3 has 16 amino acids. DNA for the CDR3: TGCGCCAGCAGTCAATGGGGTAACGGGGAGCACTATGGCTACACCTTC. It translates to CASSQWGNGEHYGYTF.

V gene TRBV5-1 combines with J gene TRBJ2-2; a possible D gene is TRBD2 (7 bases). Germline CDR1 reads SGHRS; CDR2 reads YFSETQ. Deletions cut 0 bases from V and 3 bases from J, with 12 bases between. The CDR3 loop spans 16 amino acids. The chain's CDR3 is CASSLAPGGDTGELFF. For the CDR3, the DNA is TGCGCCAGCAGCTTGGCTCCGGGGGGCGACACCGGGGAGCTGTTTTTT.

The chain employs TRBV18 and TRBJ2-3, with D unclear. Between the trimmed V and J ends, which lost 6 bases and 2 bases, there was a span of 9 bases. Germline V gene sequence: CDR1 KGHSH, CDR2 LQKENI. The CDR3 is made up of 13 amino acids. The CDR3 region is CASSPGVTDTQYF. As DNA, the CDR3 is TGTGCCAGCTCCCCGGGCGTCACAGATACGCAGTATTTT. The full variable domain, its missing parts supplied by reference TRBV18 and TRBJ2-3, is NAGVMQNPRHLVRRRGQEARLRCSPMKGHSHVYWYRQLPEEGLKFMVYLQKENIIDESGMPKERFSAEFPKEGPSILRIQQVVRGDSAAYFCASSPGVTDTQYFGPGTRLTVL.

The chain combines TRBV27 with TRBJ1-2; TRBD1 is a possible D gene (6 bases). The CDR3 contains 12 residues. Germline V gene lookup returns CDR1 MNHEY and CDR2 SMNVEV (reference sequence). Trimming stripped 6 bases from V and 6 bases from J, with 11 bases between. DNA for the CDR3: TGTGCCAGCAGACAGGGCAGAAATGGCTACACCTTC. Amino acids: CASRQGRNGYTF.

J is TRBJ2-1 and V is TRBV18; 11 bases map to TRBD2. Germline values: CDR1 KGHSH, CDR2 LQKENI. J was trimmed by 8 bases and V by 6 bases; bases with no gene match: 12. The CDR3 totals 16 residues. CDR3 nucleotide sequence: TGTGCCAGCTCCCCTCCGAGTAGCGGGGGGGCCCATGAGCAGTTCTTC. Protein sequence: CASSPPSSGGAHEQFF.

This clone is a singleton in its sample. The chain is built from TRBV7-2 and TRBJ1-6; D perhaps matches TRBD1 (5 bases). CDR1 and CDR2 (germline): SGHTA, FQGNSA. The CDR3 has 17 residues. Trimming left V 4 bases short and J 0 bases short, with 13 bases between. CDR3 DNA: TGTGCCAGCAGCTCATGGGACCGAAGCTCCTATAATTCACCCCTCCACTTT. Translated, it gives CASSSWDRSSYNSPLHF. Complete variable domain (other parts from reference TRBV7-2 and TRBJ1-6): GAGVSQSPSNKVTEKGKDVELRCDPISGHTALYWYRQSLGQGLEFLIYFQGNSAPDKSGLPSDRFSAERTGGSVSTLTIQRTQQEDSAVYLCASSSWDRSSYNSPLHFGNGTRLTVT.

This clone was detected only a few times. The rearrangement uses TRBV5-1 and TRBJ1-4; the D gene is possibly TRBD1 (6 bases). The CDR3 spans 17 residues. Trimming removed 4 bases at V and 0 bases at J, with 16 bases between. CDR1 is SGHRS, CDR2 YFSETQ, per germline. This CDR3 reads CASSPTLPGATNEKLFF. The CDR3 DNA sequence: TGCGCCAGCAGCCCAACCCTCCCAGGGGCAACTAATGAAAAACTGTTTTTT.